This is a list of T cell receptor beta chains from one sample in a study of blood T cell repertoires in COVID-19. The repertoire was sequenced with immunoSEQ multiplex PCR; TCRdb's copy has only in-frame clones and lacks some. The sample shows approximately 270,000 clones, 80% to 90% of them seen only once. The sequenced material came from peripheral blood. All receptors derive from a man at least 80 years old with acute or convalescent COVID-19. The CDR3 runs from the conserved cysteine through the conserved F or W.

V gene: TRBV5-6
CDR3 protein: CASSLRDRYGYTF

V gene: TRBV20-1
CDR3 protein: CSASRTSIWDTGELFF

V gene: TRBV29-1
CDR3 protein: CSVEVMEGEAFF

V gene: TRBV6-2/TRBV6-3
CDR3 protein: CASSYEQPRSGNTIYF

V gene: TRBV18
CDR3 protein: CASSTSQRRNTIYF

V gene: TRBV5-1
CDR3 protein: CASSFQGQGVQETQYF

V gene: TRBV5-8
CDR3 protein: CASSRGTGQSTNEKLFF

V gene: TRBV11-2
CDR3 protein: CASSLDPGLNSPLHF

V gene: TRBV4-2
CDR3 protein: CASSQGELAQIASTDTQYF

V gene: TRBV24-1
CDR3 protein: CATSDPRQGGDPGELFF

V gene: TRBV4-1
CDR3 protein: CASSRLGTSNEQFF

V gene: TRBV16
CDR3 protein: CASLRTVNTEAFF

V gene: TRBV5-4
CDR3 protein: CASSPGQKNYGYTF

V gene: TRBV2
CDR3 protein: CASRKDRGASYEQYF

V gene: TRBV6-5
CDR3 protein: CASSFGFYNEQFF

V gene: TRBV29-1
CDR3 protein: CSVEAMGTGTYEQYF

V gene: TRBV7-3
CDR3 protein: CASSWGGGSSGANVLTF

V gene: TRBV18
CDR3 protein: CASPTAGTELAETQYF

V gene: TRBV6-5
CDR3 protein: CASQPSGGGANVLTF

V gene: TRBV6-2/TRBV6-3
CDR3 protein: CASRPTGRDYGYTF

V gene: TRBV9
CDR3 protein: CASSVGWASGVGSKNIQYF

V gene: TRBV12-3/TRBV12-4
CDR3 protein: CASRPTGASGYTF

V gene: TRBV3-1/TRBV3-2
CDR3 protein: CASSQGYLGGATEAFF

V gene: TRBV5-1
CDR3 protein: CASSSTGGNEKLFF

V gene: TRBV7-8
CDR3 protein: CASRPGQGGLANYGYTF

V gene: TRBV3-1/TRBV3-2
CDR3 protein: CASSQGQGLTYEQYF